The entry below describes one TCR beta chain. The antigen is unknown. The data were taken from a study of cytomegalovirus exposure and HLA in healthy donors. PCR used 60 Vbeta primers and 13 Jbeta primers. Sequencing was performed with immunoSEQ multiplex PCR; in TCRdb, only in-frame clones are kept and a portion is missing. The sample contains about 61,000 clones, around 92% of which appear only once. The V gene's germline CDR1 is MNHEY and CDR2 SMNVEV (reference sequence). Trimming took 3 bases from V and 4 from J, leaving 12 bases between them. The CDR3 is 14 amino acids. General study findings and limits: One variant, a missense change in DCLRE1C, was linked in a later analysis to TCR beta V- and J-gene trimming.

The chain carries TRBV27 and TRBJ2-5; the D gene is possibly TRBD2 (6 bases). Sequencing was performed on PBMCs. The sequence derives from a man in his thirties or forties in good health and CMV-seropositive. Here the CDR3 DNA reads TGTGCCAGCAGTTTTAGCGGTTCGGGAGAGACCCAGTACTTC. Protein product: CASSFSGSGETQYF.